This T cell receptor beta chain was found in a study of neurological immune-mediated disorders. The cDNA came from 5'RACE, which used 10-nucleotide random UMIs. TCRdb redid the calling of the 5' RACE reads with MiXCR, one entry per CDR3 protein. The sample consists of about 33,000 distinct CDR3 sequences, around 1.5% of them appearing once. This clonotype was detected ten times or more. Its antigen is not known. V was trimmed by 6 bases and J by 1 base, leaving 15 bases between them. The CDR3 length is 14 residues. Germline-derived CDR1 and CDR2 are DFQATT and SNEGSKA (reference sequence). Notes on the study in general: No CDR3 amino acid sequences recurred among expanded clones across subjects, suggesting private repertoires in all groups. The most TCR clonal expansion was seen in HTLV-1-associated myelopathy, whereas the least was seen in multiple sclerosis, below the level in healthy controls.

The chain uses TRBV20-1 and TRBJ2-5; D uncertain. The receptor was derived from a young woman with multiple sclerosis. Input material: PBMCs. CDR3 nucleotide sequence: TGCAGTGCACAGTCCTTTGTGGCCCAAGAGACCCAGTACTTC. Protein product: CSAQSFVAQETQYF.